Included here is one T cell receptor beta chain sequence, with context. This entry belongs to a study of blood T cell repertoires in COVID-19. Study summary: The analysed material was cDNA or gDNA that came from T cells, B-cell-depleted T cells, or PBMCs.

CDR1 MGHRA and CDR2 YSYEKL come from the germline V gene. Deletions cut 5 bases from V and 0 bases from J, with 20 bases between. This CDR3 is built from 19 residues. Those enrolled in Seattle joined during active infection and were followed longitudinally afterward. Original processing notes: Amplification with reference gene primers provided the estimates of nucleated cell counts. Produced via immunoSEQ multiplex PCR; TCRdb's table is partial and in-frame only. D and trimming were read from the DNA, whereas the V and J calls and clone size are those reported in that table. The sample gives 200,000 or so clones, roughly nine tenths of which show up once; 0.82% is in the top ten.

The rearrangement links TRBV4-1 to TRBJ2-6; possible D gene TRBD2, 6 bases. The specimen sequenced was peripheral blood. The receptor's source is a man between 60 and 70 years old with COVID-19, enrolled during active disease. In DNA, the CDR3 is TGCGCCAGCAGCGCCGGACCCCCGGGGGTGATCTCTGGGGCCAACGTCCTGACTTTC. The encoded protein is CASSAGPPGVISGANVLTF.